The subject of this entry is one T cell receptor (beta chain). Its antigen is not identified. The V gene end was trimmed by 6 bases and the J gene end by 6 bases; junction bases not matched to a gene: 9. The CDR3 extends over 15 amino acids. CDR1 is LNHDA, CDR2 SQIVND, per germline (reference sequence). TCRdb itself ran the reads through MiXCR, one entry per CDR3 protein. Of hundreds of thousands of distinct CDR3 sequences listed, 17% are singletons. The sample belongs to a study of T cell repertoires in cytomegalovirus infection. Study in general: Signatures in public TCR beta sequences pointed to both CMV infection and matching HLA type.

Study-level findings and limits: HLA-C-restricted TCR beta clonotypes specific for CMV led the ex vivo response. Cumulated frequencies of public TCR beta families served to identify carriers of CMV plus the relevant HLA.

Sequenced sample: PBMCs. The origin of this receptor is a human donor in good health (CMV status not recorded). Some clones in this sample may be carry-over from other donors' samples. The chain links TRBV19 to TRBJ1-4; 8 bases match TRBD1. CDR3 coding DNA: TGTGCCAGTAGGAGAATCCAGGGGGCGCATGAAAAACTGTTTTTT. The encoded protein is CASRRIQGAHEKLFF. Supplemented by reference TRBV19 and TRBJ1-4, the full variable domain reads DGGITQSPKYLFRKEGQNVTLSCEQNLNHDAMYWYRQDPGQGLRLIYYSQIVNDFQKGDIAEGYSVSREKKESFPLTVTSAQKNPTAFYLCASRRIQGAHEKLFFGSGTQLSVL.